This is a list of T cell receptor beta chains from one sample in a study of shared clonotypes between healthy human individuals. Clones were sequenced by immunoSEQ multiplex PCR, and TCRdb holds only the in-frame ones, with some missing. The data contain about 2 million clones, approximately 95% of them singletons. The sequenced sample consisted of naive CD8+ T cells sorted from blood. These receptors originate from a man aged 18 to 29 in good health. The CDR3 runs from the conserved cysteine through the conserved F or W. A D gene is named only where the DNA matches it firmly. A clone size is listed for some rows: how often the clone was seen (once, few, many), or a class if it is expanded.

abundance: NA
d_gene: NA
v_gene: TRBV27
j_gene: TRBJ1-2
CDR3nt: TGTGCCAGCAGTTTTGCAGGGGCCATTGATGGCTACACCTTC
CDR3aa: CASSFAGAIDGYTF

abundance: NA
d_gene: TRBD1
v_gene: TRBV4-1
j_gene: TRBJ2-1
CDR3nt: TGCGCCAGCAGTTATCGCTCACAGGGGGCCTACAATGAGCAGTTCTTC
CDR3aa: CASSYRSQGAYNEQFF

abundance: NA
d_gene: NA
v_gene: TRBV10-2
j_gene: TRBJ2-2
CDR3nt: TGCGCCAGCAGTGAGTCGATGAAAACCGGGGAGCTGTTTTTT
CDR3aa: CASSESMKTGELFF

abundance: NA
d_gene: NA
v_gene: TRBV2
j_gene: TRBJ1-1
CDR3nt: TGTGCCAGCGTTCCGGTGGCAGGGGACACTGAAGCTTTCTTT
CDR3aa: CASVPVAGDTEAFF

abundance: NA
d_gene: NA
v_gene: TRBV13
j_gene: TRBJ2-3
CDR3nt: TGTGCCAGCAGCTTACGGGCGTGGCGAGAACCGAGCACAGATACGCAGTATTTT
CDR3aa: CASSLRAWREPSTDTQYF

abundance: NA
d_gene: NA
v_gene: TRBV19
j_gene: TRBJ1-1
CDR3nt: TGTGCCAGTAGTCGTTCGCATACTGAAGCTTTCTTT
CDR3aa: CASSRSHTEAFF

abundance: NA
d_gene: NA
v_gene: TRBV30
j_gene: TRBJ2-7
CDR3nt: TGTGCCTGGAGTGTACGCGAGGCCGGGACCAGGGAGCAGTACTTC
CDR3aa: CAWSVREAGTREQYF

abundance: NA
d_gene: NA
v_gene: TRBV5-5
j_gene: TRBJ1-4
CDR3nt: TGTGCCAGCAGCCCAGACAGAACGAATGAAAAACTGTTTTTT
CDR3aa: CASSPDRTNEKLFF

abundance: NA
d_gene: TRBD2
v_gene: TRBV6-1
j_gene: TRBJ2-2
CDR3nt: TGTGCCAGCAGTGCCATTATCGGACTAGCGGGAACCGGGGAGCTGTTTTTT
CDR3aa: CASSAIIGLAGTGELFF

abundance: NA
d_gene: NA
v_gene: TRBV5-1
j_gene: TRBJ1-5
CDR3nt: TGCGCCAGCAGCTTTTCAGGCCCACAGCCCCAGCATTTT
CDR3aa: CASSFSGPQPQHF

abundance: NA
d_gene: NA
v_gene: TRBV5-4
j_gene: TRBJ2-3
CDR3nt: TGTGCCAGCAGCTGGGGGATCCCAGATACGCAGTATTTT
CDR3aa: CASSWGIPDTQYF

abundance: NA
d_gene: TRBD2
v_gene: TRBV7-6
j_gene: TRBJ2-3
CDR3nt: TGTGCCAGCAGCTTAGTAACTAGCGGGGGTAGAGATACGCAGTATTTT
CDR3aa: CASSLVTSGGRDTQYF

abundance: NA
d_gene: NA
v_gene: TRBV5-1
j_gene: TRBJ2-7
CDR3nt: TGCGCCAGCAGCGCCACAGGGTTCTACGAGCAGTACTTC
CDR3aa: CASSATGFYEQYF

abundance: NA
d_gene: NA
v_gene: TRBV10-1
j_gene: TRBJ2-1
CDR3nt: TGCGCCAGCAGTGAGTTCCGGGGTTCCTACAATGAGCAGTTCTTC
CDR3aa: CASSEFRGSYNEQFF

abundance: NA
d_gene: TRBD1
v_gene: TRBV11-3
j_gene: TRBJ1-3
CDR3nt: TGTGCCAGCAGCTTAGGGGGACAGGGGGCGGACACCATATATTTT
CDR3aa: CASSLGGQGADTIYF

abundance: NA
d_gene: NA
v_gene: TRBV4-1
j_gene: TRBJ1-1
CDR3nt: TGCGCCAGCAGCCTCCCCCTGGGTGACACTGAAGCTTTCTTT
CDR3aa: CASSLPLGDTEAFF

abundance: NA
d_gene: NA
v_gene: TRBV7-9
j_gene: TRBJ2-7
CDR3nt: TGTGCCAGCAGCATAGACAGTGACGAGCAGTACTTC
CDR3aa: CASSIDSDEQYF

abundance: NA
d_gene: TRBD1
v_gene: TRBV5-6
j_gene: TRBJ1-5
CDR3nt: TGTGCCAGCAGCTCATCTCCGGGACAGGGAGGGGCGCAGCCCCAGCATTTT
CDR3aa: CASSSSPGQGGAQPQHF

abundance: NA
d_gene: TRBD1
v_gene: TRBV9
j_gene: TRBJ2-1
CDR3nt: TGTGCCAGCAGCGCCCAGGGGGCTACCCCCTACAATGAGCAGTTCTTC
CDR3aa: CASSAQGATPYNEQFF

abundance: NA
d_gene: TRBD1
v_gene: TRBV4-1
j_gene: TRBJ1-2
CDR3nt: TGCGCCAGCAGCCAAAGTTGGGCAGGGGGGAGCTATGGCTACACCTTC
CDR3aa: CASSQSWAGGSYGYTF

abundance: NA
d_gene: TRBD1
v_gene: TRBV2
j_gene: TRBJ1-1
CDR3nt: TGTGCCAGCAGTGGCGGGAGGATAGACAGGGGGACTGAAGCTTTCTTT
CDR3aa: CASSGGRIDRGTEAFF

abundance: NA
d_gene: TRBD1
v_gene: TRBV4-1
j_gene: TRBJ1-4
CDR3nt: TGCGCCAGCAGCCAAGGGACAGGGGCAACTAATGAAAAACTGTTTTTT
CDR3aa: CASSQGTGATNEKLFF

abundance: once
d_gene: TRBD1
v_gene: TRBV5-1
j_gene: TRBJ1-1
CDR3nt: TGCGCCAGCAGCATTACACAGGGGCCCACGAACACTGAAGCTTTCTTT
CDR3aa: CASSITQGPTNTEAFF